Shown below are 17 T cell receptor beta chains from a single sample sequenced in a study of blood T cell repertoires in COVID-19. TCRdb's table, derived via immunoSEQ multiplex PCR, lists solely in-frame clones and lacks some. This table holds around 120,000 clones, 80% found once. Sequences were obtained from peripheral blood. All receptors come from a human donor in a cohort sampled during active COVID-19.

The chain has TRBV6-2 or TRBV6-3 and TRBJ1-5; tentative D call: TRBD1 (5 bases). The V end lost 6 bases, the J end lost 4 bases, and 19 bases lay between the germline ends. Germline V lookup: CDR1 MNHEY, CDR2 SVGEGT. This CDR3 is 16 amino acids long. CDR3 region: CASSLGQGLQNQPQHF. The CDR3, as DNA: TGTGCCAGCAGCCTAGGGCAGGGACTCCAAAATCAGCCCCAGCATTTT.

The rearrangement links TRBV7-9 to TRBJ2-2; D uncertain. Germline assignment: CDR1 SEHNR and CDR2 FQNEAQ (reference sequence). The CDR3 loop spans 14 amino acids. Trimming shortened V by 6 bases and J by 1 base, and 9 bases separated the two germline ends. In DNA, the CDR3 is TGTGCCAGCAGTTCATTCCAGAACACCGGGGAGCTGTTTTTT. Residues: CASSSFQNTGELFF.

The genes are TRBV2 and TRBJ1-2; no clear D gene. The CDR3 consists of 12 residues. CDR1 is SNHLY and CDR2 is FYNNEI in the germline V gene. The germline V and J ends were trimmed by 3 bases and 5 bases, with 7 bases remaining between them. CDR3 nucleotides: TGTGCCAGCAGTGACAGGAATTATGGCTACACCTTC. Translating gives CASSDRNYGYTF.

This sequence joins TRBV20-1 and TRBJ2-3, with TRBD1 matching over 7 bases. Germline CDR1 is DFQATT and CDR2 is SNEGSKA (reference sequence). The J segment lost 1 base and the V segment lost 3 bases, leaving 1 base of the junction unmatched. This CDR3 has 13 amino acids. The CDR3 bases are TGCAGTGCTAGTACAGGGGGCACAGATACGCAGTATTTT. This gives the protein CSASTGGTDTQYF.

This clone was seen only a few times. This sequence joins TRBV5-1 and TRBJ2-1, with D perhaps TRBD2 (6 bases). Trimming left V 0 bases short and J 4 bases short, with 11 bases between. The CDR3 runs to 15 residues. Germline CDR1 SGHRS, CDR2 YFSETQ. The chain's CDR3 is CASSLAAGTYNEQFF. The DNA of the CDR3 is TGCGCCAGCAGCTTGGCGGCGGGGACGTACAATGAGCAGTTCTTC.

CDR3 sequence reads: CASSSQGSGQAFF. CDR3 DNA sequence: TGTGCCAGCAGCTCACAGGGTTCGGGGCAAGCTTTCTTT. V and J are TRBV7-3 and TRBJ1-1; D might be TRBD1 (6 bases). Germline V CDR1 and CDR2: SGHTA, FQGTGA. V lost 4 bases to trimming and J lost 9 bases, with 15 bases between them. This CDR3 is built from 13 residues.

This clone came up a few times. The chain combines TRBV7-9 with TRBJ1-2; possibly TRBD1 for D (5 bases). The CDR3 consists of 13 residues. The germline gives CDR1 SEHNR, CDR2 FQNEAQ (reference sequence). Trimming cost V 6 bases and J 1 base, with 9 bases left between them. The chain's CDR3 is CASSRTLNYGYTF. The CDR3 DNA sequence: TGTGCCAGCAGTAGGACACTTAACTATGGCTACACCTTC.

The J gene is TRBJ2-2, the V gene TRBV3-1 (or the pseudogene TRBV3-2); 9 bases match TRBD2. Trimming cost V 1 base and J 5 bases; bases outside gene matches: 2. The CDR3 has 15 residues. Germline CDR1 and CDR2: LGHDT and YNNKEL (reference sequence). CDR3 region: CASSQGLAGTGELFF. The CDR3 DNA reads as TGTGCCAGCAGCCAAGGCCTAGCGGGAACCGGGGAGCTGTTTTTT.

This clone was detected only once. The chain uses TRBV2 and TRBJ1-1; D perhaps matches TRBD1 (6 bases). Germline V lookup: CDR1 SNHLY, CDR2 FYNNEI. Trimming stripped 5 bases from V and 1 base from J, with 8 bases between. The CDR3 consists of 13 residues. The CDR3 here is CASSLGQNTEAFF. Written as DNA, the CDR3 is TGTGCCAGCAGTCTGGGACAGAACACTGAAGCTTTCTTT.

This sequence joins TRBV20-1 and TRBJ2-1, with D possibly TRBD1 on 6 matching bases. CDR1 and CDR2 (germline): DFQATT, SNEGSKA (reference sequence). The length of the CDR3 is 13 residues. V lost 3 bases, J lost 5 bases, and 11 bases lay in between. Here the CDR3 reads CSASFGTNNEQFF. The CDR3, as DNA: TGCAGTGCTAGTTTCGGGACAAACAATGAGCAGTTCTTC.

The chain joins TRBV7-2 to TRBJ1-2; TRBD1 matches at 7 bases. V lost 1 base and J lost 4; bases outside the gene matches: 6. The length of the CDR3 is 15 residues. Germline V CDR1 and CDR2: SGHTA, FQGNSA. The CDR3 reads CASSLEEGAGYGYTF. CDR3 nucleotide sequence: TGTGCCAGCAGCTTAGAAGAGGGGGCAGGCTATGGCTACACCTTC.

The V gene is TRBV6-1, the J gene TRBJ2-5; D might be TRBD1 (5 bases). V lost 0 bases to trimming and J lost 3 bases, with 5 bases between them. This CDR3 contains 13 residues. Germline CDR1 reads MNHNS; CDR2 reads SASEGT. The CDR3 nucleotides read TGTGCCAGCAGTGAAGCAGGGGAAGAGACCCAGTACTTC. It translates to CASSEAGEETQYF.

This clone was observed a single time. The gene calls are TRBV5-4 and TRBJ1-4; D is perhaps TRBD1 (6 bases). V lost 2 bases and J lost 7, with 12 bases in between. This CDR3 is 14 amino acids long. In germline, CDR1 is SGHNT, CDR2 YYREEE (reference sequence). The DNA for the CDR3 is TGTGCCAGCAGCTTCCAGGGGATGGGTGAAAAACTGTTTTTT. This encodes CASSFQGMGEKLFF.

The rearrangement joins TRBV18 to TRBJ2-3, with D unclear. The germline V gene encodes CDR1 KGHSH and CDR2 LQKENI. Deletions cut 3 bases from V and 3 bases from J, with 10 bases between. The CDR3 spans 14 residues. DNA of the CDR3: TGTGCCAGCTCACCGTTTCCGGTAACAGATACGCAGTATTTT. Translated, it gives CASSPFPVTDTQYF.

The chain is built from TRBV2 and TRBJ1-1; D unclear. The V end was cut by 6 bases, the J end by 10 bases, with 21 bases between. The CDR3 runs to 14 residues. From germline, CDR1 is SNHLY and CDR2 FYNNEI. DNA for the CDR3: TGTGCCAGCAGCGCCCATGCAAAAGTGAGCGGAGCTTTCTTT. It specifies CASSAHAKVSGAFF.

V gene TRBV10-3 combines with J gene TRBJ1-1; D possibly corresponds to TRBD1 (5 bases). Between the trimmed V and J ends, which lost 7 bases and 6 bases, there was a span of 15 bases. The CDR3 is made up of 13 amino acids. Per germline, CDR1 ENHRY and CDR2 SYGVKD. The CDR3 DNA follows: TGTGCCATCAAAACAGGCGCTTCCTCTGAAGCTTTCTTT. The encoded protein is CAIKTGASSEAFF.

This chain joins TRBV3-1 (or the pseudogene TRBV3-2) and TRBJ1-2; D is perhaps TRBD1 (5 bases). CDR1 is LGHDT, CDR2 YNNKEL, per germline (reference sequence). Trimming took 2 bases from V and 4 from J, leaving 11 bases between them. The CDR3 is 14 amino acids. The DNA of the CDR3 is TGTGCCAGCAGCCAAACGACAGCCGTCTATGGCTACACCTTC. Residues: CASSQTTAVYGYTF.